Presented here are 23 T cell receptor beta chains from one specimen sequenced in a study of T-cell memory formation after mild COVID-19. TCRdb independently ran MiXCR on the 5' RACE reads; one entry per CDR3 protein. Of 300,000 to 400,000 distinct CDR3 sequences in the sample, about 16% were seen once. Material: PBMCs or a T cell subset sorted from them (not recorded which). The receptors derive from a man aged 18 to 29 who had mild COVID-19 (a few samples of this study predate the infection). Cell type and time point are not known.

This clonotype was seen ten or more times. The genes are TRBV10-3 and TRBJ2-1, with D possibly called TRBD1 or TRBD2 (7 bases each). This CDR3 has 15 amino acids. Germline values: CDR1 ENHRY, CDR2 SYGVKD. The V and J ends lost 2 bases and 8 bases respectively, with 16 bases between them. CDR3 coding DNA: TGTGCCATCAGTGAGAGAGAGGGAGGGGGCGATGAGCAGTTCTTC. This sequence encodes CAISEREGGGDEQFF.

This clonotype has only a few counts. V usage is TRBV11-2 and J usage is TRBJ2-7; D possibly corresponds to TRBD2 (5 bases). V was clipped by 5 bases and J by 5 bases, with 16 bases between them. The CDR3 totals 14 residues. Germline V gives CDR1 SGHAT, CDR2 FQNNGV. In DNA, the CDR3 is TGTGCCAGCAGCCAACTCCCGGGATCGGACGAGCAGTACTTC. As protein: CASSQLPGSDEQYF.

The J gene is TRBJ2-3, the V gene TRBV7-2; D uncertain. The CDR3 spans 14 residues. Germline V CDR1 and CDR2: SGHTA, FQGNSA. Trimming pared 6 bases from V and 4 bases from J, leaving 14 bases between. CDR3 bases: TGTGCCAGCAGTTTCGGTCTAGGGTCAGATACGCAGTATTTT. This encodes CASSFGLGSDTQYF.

The chain carries TRBV6-4 and TRBJ1-1; D remains unclear. Between the trimmed V and J ends, which lost 4 bases and 0 bases, there was a span of 9 bases. The germline CDR1 and CDR2 sequences are MRHNA and SNTAGT. This CDR3 comprises 14 residues. CDR3 coding DNA: TGTGCCAGCAGTGTCGACCCCTTGAACACTGAAGCTTTCTTT. Translation: CASSVDPLNTEAFF.

The CDR3 protein is CASRVDSNYGYTF. CDR3 DNA sequence: TGTGCCAGCAGGGTAGACAGTAACTATGGCTACACCTTC. This chain joins TRBV6-5 and TRBJ1-2, with D possibly being TRBD1 (5 bases). This CDR3 contains 13 residues. V was shortened by 6 bases and J by 1 base, with 9 bases between the two germline ends. Germline V CDR1 and CDR2: MNHEY, SVGAGI.

This clonotype was detected only a few times. V usage is TRBV4-1 and J usage is TRBJ2-3; 11 bases line up with TRBD1. Germline V gives CDR1 MGHRA, CDR2 YSYEKL. The CDR3 contains 15 residues. V lost 4 bases, J lost 8 bases, and 8 bases stayed unmatched. Here the CDR3 reads CASSREDRGQGTQYF. CDR3 bases: TGCGCCAGCAGCCGCGAGGACAGGGGGCAGGGTACGCAGTATTTT.

A few counts support this clonotype. The rearrangement links TRBV28 to TRBJ1-5, with no clear D. The length of the CDR3 is 13 residues. Trimming removed 2 bases at V and 9 bases at J, with 11 bases between. Germline CDR1 MDHEN, CDR2 SYDVKM. In DNA form, the CDR3 reads TGTGCCAGCAGTTTACGAATATTCTGGCCCCAGCATTTT. This gives the protein CASSLRIFWPQHF.

This clonotype was recorded a few times. The chain joins TRBV5-1 to TRBJ2-1, with 7 nucleotides matching TRBD2. There are 13 residues in the CDR3. Germline V gene sequence: CDR1 SGHRS, CDR2 YFSETQ. Losses at the gene ends were 5 bases for V and 5 bases for J; bases not matched to a gene: 4. The CDR3 loop reads CASRASGDNEQFF. The CDR3 bases are TGCGCCAGCAGAGCCAGCGGGGACAATGAGCAGTTCTTC.

The J gene is TRBJ2-5, the V gene TRBV3-1; perhaps TRBD1 as D (5 bases). The CDR3 totals 15 residues. The germline V gene encodes CDR1 LGHDT and CDR2 YNNKEL (reference sequence). Trimming left V 1 base short and J 7 bases short, with 16 bases between. The CDR3: CASSQVAQGWGTQYF. CDR3 bases: TGTGCCAGCAGCCAAGTGGCCCAGGGCTGGGGGACCCAGTACTTC.

The genes are TRBV7-2 and TRBJ1-1; 7 bases align to TRBD1. The CDR3 spans 14 residues. The V segment lost 5 bases and the J segment 10 bases; nucleotides outside the gene matches: 13. The V gene's germline CDR1 is SGHTA and CDR2 FQGNSA. The DNA for the CDR3 is TGTGCCAGCAGCCCGTCGACAGGGCCAATAGTAGCTTTCTTT. Its translation is CASSPSTGPIVAFF.

This clonotype was picked up a small number of times. This chain joins TRBV4-2 and TRBJ2-2, with D hard to call. From germline, CDR1 is LGHNA and CDR2 YNFKEQ. This CDR3 spans 14 amino acids. V was pared by 4 bases and J by 0 bases, with 6 bases between. CDR3 coding DNA: TGTGCCAGCAGCCCGTGGCCGAACACCGGGGAGCTGTTTTTT. It codes for CASSPWPNTGELFF.

The CDR3: CASSFFGATYGYTF. The DNA for the CDR3 is TGTGCCAGCAGTTTTTTCGGCGCTACCTATGGCTACACCTTC. The chain employs TRBV12-3 or TRBV12-4 and TRBJ1-2; D not certain. V was trimmed by 3 bases and J by 4 bases, leaving 12 bases between them. The length of the CDR3 is 14 residues.

V is TRBV7-3 and J is TRBJ2-1, with 9 bases fitting TRBD2. J gave up 6 bases and V 1 base, and 13 bases lay outside the gene matches. Germline lookup yields CDR1 SGHTA and CDR2 FQGTGA. This CDR3 has 18 amino acids. The CDR3 region is CASSLIWEAETSGNEQFF. The CDR3 DNA reads as TGTGCCAGCAGCTTAATTTGGGAGGCGGAGACTAGCGGCAATGAGCAGTTCTTC.

This clonotype was observed many times. The V call is TRBV29-1, the J call TRBJ2-1, with D possibly being TRBD1 (5 bases). The CDR3 is 11 amino acids. Looked up from germline, CDR1 is SQVTM and CDR2 is ANQGSEA. Deletions cut 3 bases from V and 5 bases from J, with 5 bases between. The CDR3 loop is CSVDRDNEQFF. Written as DNA, the CDR3 is TGCAGCGTTGACAGGGACAATGAGCAGTTCTTC.

The rearrangement links TRBV12-3 or TRBV12-4 to TRBJ1-2; D gene unclear. The ends were cut back, 2 bases at V and 8 bases at J, with 12 bases in the middle. This CDR3 comprises 13 residues. CDR3 residues: CASSLWGLGGYTF. CDR3 coding DNA: TGTGCCAGCAGTTTATGGGGATTAGGAGGCTACACCTTC.

The V gene is TRBV12-3 or TRBV12-4, the J gene TRBJ2-2, with 7 bases aligning to TRBD1. The V gene end was trimmed by 6 bases and the J gene end by 3 bases; junction bases not matched to a gene: 4. The CDR3 sequence is 14 residues long. The CDR3 DNA reads as TGTGCCAGCAGGACAGGGATAGACACCGGGGAGCTGTTTTTT. The encoded protein is CASRTGIDTGELFF.

This clonotype was seen more than once but under ten times. The V call is TRBV5-1, the J call TRBJ2-5; TRBD1 agrees at 10 bases. V lost 4 bases, J lost 5 bases, and 8 bases stayed unmatched. Looked up from germline, CDR1 is SGHRS and CDR2 is YFSETQ. The CDR3 runs 15 residues. DNA for the CDR3: TGCGCCAGCAGCCCCCCGGGACAGGGGAGGGAGACCCAGTACTTC. Protein product: CASSPPGQGRETQYF.

This clonotype was found a few times. The chain combines TRBV20-1 with TRBJ2-5, with TRBD2 matching over 9 bases. Per the germline V gene, CDR1 is DFQATT and CDR2 is SNEGSKA (reference sequence). The CDR3 covers 14 residues. Trimming at V came to 5 bases and at J to 5 bases, leaving 9 bases not matched to a gene. CDR3 residues: CSAEIAGVGETQYF. CDR3 coding DNA: TGCAGTGCTGAGATAGCGGGGGTCGGCGAGACCCAGTACTTC.

In this sample, this clonotype turned up a few times. This chain joins TRBV28 and TRBJ2-2; 8 nucleotides match TRBD2. This CDR3 region has 16 residues. Germline V gene data show CDR1 as MDHEN and CDR2 as SYDVKM. The V segment lost 5 bases and the J segment 3 bases; nucleotides outside the gene matches: 8. This CDR3 reads CASSERGRGDTGELFF. CDR3 in DNA: TGTGCCAGCAGTGAAAGAGGGCGGGGGGACACCGGGGAGCTGTTTTTT. The whole variable domain, filled in from reference TRBV28 and TRBJ2-2, reads DVKVTQSSRYLVKRTGEKVFLECVQDMDHENMFWYRQDPGLGLRLIYFSYDVKMKEKGDIPEGYSVSREKKERFSLILESASTNQTSMYLCASSERGRGDTGELFFGEGSRLTVL.

This clonotype was seen a handful of times. V gene TRBV6-1 combines with J gene TRBJ1-5; D gene uncertain. The CDR3 loop spans 13 amino acids. Germline assignment: CDR1 MNHNS and CDR2 SASEGT. V shed 0 bases and J shed 6 bases, with 6 bases lying between them. The CDR3 region is CASSEAVSQPQHF. For the CDR3, the DNA is TGTGCCAGCAGTGAAGCGGTGAGTCAGCCCCAGCATTTT.

This clonotype came up a few times. J is TRBJ1-2 and V is TRBV12-3 or TRBV12-4; 8 bases line up with TRBD1. The CDR3 is 16 residues long. V lost 2 bases and J lost 3; bases outside the gene matches: 8. The CDR3 protein is CASSLRPGQGDYGYTF. The CDR3 DNA reads as TGTGCCAGCAGTTTACGTCCTGGACAGGGAGACTATGGCTACACCTTC.

This clonotype was detected many times. V gene TRBV4-3 combines with J gene TRBJ1-3; unclear D gene. This CDR3 has 12 amino acids. CDR1 and CDR2 (germline): LGHNA, YSLEER. Trimming took off 0 bases at V and 4 bases at J, with 1 base between the two ends. CDR3 DNA sequence: TGCGCCAGCAGCCAAGAAGGAAACACCATATATTTT. It is translated as CASSQEGNTIYF.

The chain employs TRBV7-2 and TRBJ1-1; D not resolved. The CDR3 runs to 13 residues. V lost 4 bases to trimming and J lost 4 bases, with 10 bases between them. The germline V gene encodes CDR1 SGHTA and CDR2 FQGNSA. Here the CDR3 DNA reads TGTGCCAGCAGCTCCGGGATGATCACTGAAGCTTTCTTT. Translating it yields CASSSGMITEAFF.